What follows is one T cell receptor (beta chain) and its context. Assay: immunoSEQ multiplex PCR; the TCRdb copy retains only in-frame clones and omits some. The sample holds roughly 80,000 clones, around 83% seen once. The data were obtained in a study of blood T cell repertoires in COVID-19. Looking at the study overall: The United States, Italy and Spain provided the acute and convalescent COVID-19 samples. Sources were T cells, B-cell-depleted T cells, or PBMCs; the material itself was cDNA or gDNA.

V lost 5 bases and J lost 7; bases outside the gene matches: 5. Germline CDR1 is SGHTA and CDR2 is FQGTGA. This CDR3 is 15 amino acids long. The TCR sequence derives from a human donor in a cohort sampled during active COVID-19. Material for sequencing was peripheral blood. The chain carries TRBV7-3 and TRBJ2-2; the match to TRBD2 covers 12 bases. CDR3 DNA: TGTGCCAGCAGCACGACTAGCGGGAGTAACGGGGAGCTGTTTTTT. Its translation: CASSTTSGSNGELFF.